This TCR beta chain was captured in a study of shared T cell receptors in the human thymus. Using immunoSEQ multiplex PCR, the repertoire was profiled, and TCRdb retains in-frame clones only, with some absent. The sample includes approximately 730,000 clones, 75% to 90% of them seen just once. Trimming stripped 6 bases from V and 4 bases from J, with 18 bases between. CDR3 size: 15 residues. Germline V CDR1 and CDR2: ENHRY, SYGVKD. These same data were also listed under a study on human thymus T cells. This second study says: Corrective surgery for congenital heart defects was being performed on the healthy Finnish infants who served as donors. Resections were taken during corrective heart surgery, and the thymus tissue came from these.

The gene calls are TRBV10-3 and TRBJ1-2; D possibly corresponds to TRBD1 (6 bases). Source material: thymocytes. This clonotype originated in a girl under two years old with a congenital heart defect. The chain's CDR3 is CAIRADRRYSYGYTF. The CDR3 DNA reads as TGTGCCATCAGGGCAGACAGGCGGTATTCCTATGGCTACACCTTC.